The 32 T cell receptor beta chains below were found in one sample sequenced in a study of CD8 T cells in ankylosing spondylitis. TCRdb itself ran the 5' RACE reads through MiXCR, one entry per CDR3 protein. Of roughly 370,000 distinct CDR3 sequences listed, 20% to 25% are singletons. The antigens of these receptors remain unknown. Findings of the study overall: Blood of patients with ankylosing spondylitis appeared to be characterized by a TCR beta motif of fewer than 10 highly homologous variants.

Source material: blood, either unsorted or a sorted T cell fraction (not recorded which). Source of these receptors: a male donor with ankylosing spondylitis.

The table lists this clonotype with a few counts. The chain joins TRBV9 to TRBJ2-7; D unclear. The CDR3 spans 14 residues. V was clipped by 0 bases and J by 3 bases, with 10 bases between them. CDR1 and CDR2 from the germline V gene are SGDLS and YYNGEE. The CDR3 DNA follows: TGTGCCAGCAGCGTAGTTGGCAGCAGCTACGAGCAGTACTTC. This translates into CASSVVGSSYEQYF.

This chain uses TRBV20-1 with TRBJ2-1; 10 bases are a match to TRBD1. The CDR3 sequence is 15 residues long. V gave up 3 bases and J gave up 4 bases; unmatched junction bases: 6. Germline V gives CDR1 DFQATT, CDR2 SNEGSKA (reference sequence). CDR3 sequence (DNA): TGCAGTGCTAGTGGACAGGGGGGCATTTACAATGAGCAGTTCTTC. Translating gives CSASGQGGIYNEQFF.

This clonotype came up a few times. The chain has TRBV5-1 and TRBJ2-3, with TRBD1 matching over 8 bases. The length of the CDR3 is 16 residues. J was trimmed by 0 bases and V by 4 bases; bases with no gene match: 7. Germline values: CDR1 SGHRS, CDR2 YFSETQ. The CDR3 sequence: CASSGQGAFSTDTQYF. The CDR3 bases are TGCGCCAGCAGCGGTCAGGGGGCGTTTAGCACAGATACGCAGTATTTT.

This clonotype showed up just a few times. The gene calls are TRBV21-1 and TRBJ2-1. TRBV21-1 is recorded as a pseudogene. CDR3 length: 13 residues. CDR3 in DNA: TGTGCCAGCAGCAACTTCTTGCCAGTCTCTCTGTTCTTC. Translation: CASSNFLPVSLFF.

This clonotype was seen only a few times. This rearrangement joins TRBV20-1 to TRBJ2-5; D is undetermined. Germline V CDR1 and CDR2: DFQATT, SNEGSKA (reference sequence). This CDR3 has 13 amino acids. Deletions cut 6 bases from V and 2 bases from J, with 13 bases between. The CDR3 spells CSAEGAPQETQYF. As DNA, the CDR3 is TGCAGTGCGGAAGGCGCTCCTCAAGAGACCCAGTACTTC.

There are a few counts of this clonotype. This chain links TRBV7-9 with TRBJ2-7, with a weak D call TRBD1 (6 bases). Germline CDR1 SEHNR, CDR2 FQNEAQ (reference sequence). The V gene lost 5 bases and the J gene lost 3 bases, with 14 bases spanning the gap. The CDR3 totals 14 residues. DNA of the CDR3: TGTGCCAGCAGCCAATTAGGACAGATCTACGAGCAGTACTTC. Amino acids: CASSQLGQIYEQYF.

The chain has TRBV12-3 or TRBV12-4 and TRBJ1-1; D unresolved. The germline V and J ends were trimmed by 1 base and 0 bases, with 12 bases remaining between them. CDR3 length: 16 amino acids. The CDR3 here is CASSLVRRTMNTEAFF. The CDR3 bases are TGTGCCAGCAGTTTAGTTCGCAGGACCATGAACACTGAAGCTTTCTTT.

This clonotype has a single count. V is TRBV11-2 and J is TRBJ2-3; D is perhaps TRBD2 (5 bases). V dropped 5 bases and J dropped 2 bases, with 14 bases sitting between them. The CDR3 runs 15 residues. Germline V gene sequence: CDR1 SGHAT, CDR2 FQNNGV. The CDR3 here is CASSPSTTYTDTQYF. In DNA, the CDR3 is TGTGCCAGCAGCCCATCGACTACGTACACAGATACGCAGTATTTT.

The V gene is TRBV19, the J gene TRBJ2-1; the D is unclear. The germline V gene has CDR1 LNHDA and CDR2 SQIVND (reference sequence). The CDR3 is 14 amino acids. V shed 0 bases and J shed 5 bases, with 8 bases lying between them. CDR3 sequence: CASSIDGPNNEQFF. Written as DNA, the CDR3 is TGTGCCAGTAGTATAGACGGACCGAACAATGAGCAGTTCTTC.

This clonotype appeared a single time. J is TRBJ2-7 and V is TRBV3-1; TRBD2 matches at 11 bases. V shed 5 bases, J shed 0 bases, and the junction held 3 bases outside the gene matches. Germline-derived CDR1 and CDR2 are LGHDT and YNNKEL (reference sequence). The CDR3 length is 15 residues. The CDR3: CASSKGLAASYEQYF. The CDR3 DNA reads TGTGCCAGCAGCAAGGGACTAGCGGCCTCCTACGAGCAGTACTTC.

Only a few counts were recorded for this clonotype. CDR3 loop: CASSQALKLRLHEQYF. The CDR3 nucleotides are TGCGCCAGCAGCCAAGCCCTTAAATTACGCCTGCACGAGCAGTACTTC. This sequence joins TRBV4-3 and TRBJ2-7; no clear D. Between the trimmed V and J ends, which lost 1 base and 5 bases, there was a span of 18 bases. CDR1 and CDR2 from the germline V gene are LGHNA and YSLEER. The CDR3 has 16 residues.

The V call is TRBV28, the J call TRBJ2-2; TRBD1 agrees at 9 bases. This CDR3 spans 16 amino acids. The V and J ends lost 6 bases and 1 base, in that order; junction bases with no gene match: 6. Germline V gene data show CDR1 as MDHEN and CDR2 as SYDVKM. The CDR3 here is CASRQTGQGNTGELFF. The DNA for the CDR3 is TGTGCCAGCAGACAAACGGGACAGGGGAACACCGGGGAGCTGTTTTTT.

The chain links TRBV3-1 to TRBJ2-3; the D gene is possibly TRBD2 (6 bases). Trimming stripped 3 bases from V and 4 bases from J, with 11 bases between. Germline V gives CDR1 LGHDT, CDR2 YNNKEL (reference sequence). The CDR3 extends over 14 amino acids. CDR3 amino acids: CASSHGGNPDTQYF. CDR3 nucleotides: TGTGCCAGCAGCCACGGAGGGAACCCAGATACGCAGTATTTT.

This clonotype was observed a few times. As DNA, the CDR3 is TGTGCCAGCAGCTATGACAGCCCGAGGAATTCACCCCTCCACTTT. Its translation: CASSYDSPRNSPLHF. This chain uses TRBV6-2 or TRBV6-3 with TRBJ1-6, with D perhaps TRBD1 (5 bases). Germline CDR1 MNHEY, CDR2 SVGEGT. V dropped 6 bases and J dropped 7 bases, with 16 bases sitting between them. CDR3 size: 15 residues.

This chain links TRBV6-5 with TRBJ1-1; tentative D call: TRBD1 (5 bases). Trimming took 7 bases from V and 0 from J, leaving 6 bases between them. This CDR3 comprises 12 residues. From germline, CDR1 is MNHEY and CDR2 SVGAGI. CDR3 amino acids: CASMTVNTEAFF. The CDR3 DNA follows: TGTGCCAGCATGACAGTGAACACTGAAGCTTTCTTT.

The V call is TRBV7-9, the J call TRBJ2-7; tentatively, D is TRBD1 or TRBD2 (5 bases each). CDR1 and CDR2 (germline): SEHNR, FQNEAQ (reference sequence). This CDR3 comprises 15 residues. V lost 1 base, J lost 1 base, and 11 bases lay in between. CDR3 sequence (DNA): TGTGCCAGCAGCTTAGTCTGGGGGAGTTCCTACGAGCAGTACTTC. It specifies CASSLVWGSSYEQYF. The entire variable domain, with the rest obtained from reference TRBV7-9 and TRBJ2-7, is as follows: DTGVSQNPRHKITKRGQNVTFRCDPISEHNRLYWYRQTLGQGPEFLTYFQNEAQLEKSRLLSDRFSAERPKGSFSTLEIQRTEQGDSAMYLCASSLVWGSSYEQYFGPGTRLTVT.

Concerning this clonotype: Sequence at one end of the junction differs from germline and may be a read error. This chain joins TRBV28 and TRBJ2-7, with 9 bases fitting TRBD2. Germline assignment: CDR1 MDHEN and CDR2 SYDVKM. This CDR3 has 11 amino acids. CDR3 residues: CASSTGLAPNF. In DNA form, the CDR3 reads TGTGCCAGCAGCACGGGACTAGCCCCGAACTTC.

This clonotype was seen more than once but under ten times. This chain connects TRBV4-2 to TRBJ2-1, with D uncertain. The CDR3 contains 16 residues. Trimming left V 1 base short and J 2 bases short, with 12 bases between. Germline V CDR1 and CDR2: LGHNA, YNFKEQ. The CDR3 DNA sequence: TGTGCCAGCAGCCAAGCATCGGGCGAGCCCTACAATGAGCAGTTCTTC. This codes for CASSQASGEPYNEQFF.

The chain couples TRBV6-5 to TRBJ2-7, with D maybe TRBD2 (6 bases). The germline V gene encodes CDR1 MNHEY and CDR2 SVGAGI. Trimming took off 0 bases at V and 7 bases at J, with 22 bases between the two ends. CDR3 length equals 17 residues. CDR3 in DNA: TGTGCCAGCAGTTACTCCGTGATGTCTCACTTTGCGGGGGAGCAGTACTTC. Protein sequence: CASSYSVMSHFAGEQYF.

The table lists this clonotype with a few counts. The genes are TRBV7-9 and TRBJ2-1; D may be TRBD2 (5 bases). The CDR3 has 14 residues. V was cut by 6 bases and J by 6 bases, with 15 bases left in between. Germline V gene data show CDR1 as SEHNR and CDR2 as FQNEAQ (reference sequence). CDR3 loop: CASSFPEAFNEQFF. The CDR3 region has the DNA TGTGCCAGCAGTTTCCCGGAGGCGTTCAATGAGCAGTTCTTC.

The chain joins TRBV4-1 to TRBJ2-1; D gene unclear. Germline lookup yields CDR1 MGHRA and CDR2 YSYEKL. CDR3 length equals 17 residues. Trimming removed 2 bases at V and 4 bases at J, with 18 bases between. The DNA of the CDR3 is TGCGCCAGCAGCCAATCCTCTAGAGATCGGGTTTACAATGAGCAGTTCTTC. Encoded protein: CASSQSSRDRVYNEQFF.

V is TRBV7-2 and J is TRBJ1-5; no reliable D call. Trimming removed 5 bases from V and 5 bases from J, with 10 bases in between. The CDR3 covers 13 residues. Germline-derived CDR1 and CDR2 are SGHTA and FQGNSA. CDR3 region: CASSPQADQPQHF. The CDR3 coding sequence is TGTGCCAGCAGCCCTCAGGCCGATCAGCCCCAGCATTTT.

The rearrangement uses TRBV7-3 and TRBJ2-2, with no clear D. The germline V gene encodes CDR1 SGHTA and CDR2 FQGTGA. V lost 3 bases, J lost 4 bases, and 6 bases lay in between. CDR3 size: 13 residues. CDR3 sequence reads: CASSFWGTGELFF. The CDR3 nucleotides are TGTGCCAGCAGCTTTTGGGGCACCGGGGAGCTGTTTTTT. The full variable domain, completed using reference TRBV7-3 and TRBJ2-2, is GAGVSQTPSNKVTEKGKYVELRCDPISGHTALYWYRQSLGQGPEFLIYFQGTGAADDSGLPNDRFFAVRPEGSVSTLKIQRTERGDSAVYLCASSFWGTGELFFGEGSRLTVL.

This clonotype showed up just a few times. V usage is TRBV18 and J usage is TRBJ2-1, with a possible D match to TRBD2 (6 bases). The CDR3 runs to 13 residues. The V end was cut by 6 bases, the J end by 8 bases, with 14 bases between. Germline assignment: CDR1 KGHSH and CDR2 LQKENI. The CDR3 nucleotides are TGTGCCAGCTCGTCGACTAGGGTCGATGAGCAGTTCTTC. Translating it yields CASSSTRVDEQFF.

The DNA of the CDR3 is TGTGCCAGCAGCTTAGATCCTAGGGATGAGCAGTTCTTC. Its translation is CASSLDPRDEQFF. V is TRBV11-3 and J is TRBJ2-1; D gene uncertain. With 0 bases removed from V and 8 bases from J, the gap between germline ends came to 8 bases. The CDR3 sequence is 13 residues long. Germline V lookup: CDR1 SGHNT, CDR2 YENEEA.

This clonotype was counted at least ten times. This chain connects TRBV5-1 to TRBJ1-1; D is perhaps TRBD1 (5 bases). V was cut by 4 bases and J by 2 bases, with 12 bases left in between. Germline lookup yields CDR1 SGHRS and CDR2 YFSETQ. The CDR3 totals 14 residues. The CDR3 is CASSPGGANTEAFF. CDR3 sequence (DNA): TGCGCCAGCAGCCCCGGTGGGGCCAACACTGAAGCTTTCTTT.

J is TRBJ1-5 and V is TRBV29-1, with D unclear. The CDR3 has 14 amino acids. Germline V gene lookup returns CDR1 SQVTM and CDR2 ANQGSEA. V lost 4 bases and J 5 bases, leaving 15 bases between the germline ends. CDR3 DNA sequence: TGCAGCGTTGTTGTGGGCAACGGAGATCAGCCCCAGCATTTT. Residues: CSVVVGNGDQPQHF.

The V and J genes are TRBV7-9 and TRBJ2-2; no clear D. CDR3 length: 15 residues. Trimming removed 2 bases at V and 6 bases at J, with 13 bases between. The germline CDR1 and CDR2 sequences are SEHNR and FQNEAQ (reference sequence). As DNA, the CDR3 is TGTGCCAGCAGCTTAAGTGGAGTTTCATCCGGGGAGCTGTTTTTT. Translating it yields CASSLSGVSSGELFF.

This clonotype appeared many times. The chain couples TRBV29-1 to TRBJ1-1; 8 bases are shared with TRBD1. The CDR3 runs 13 residues. Germline V gene lookup returns CDR1 SQVTM and CDR2 ANQGSEA. V shed 5 bases and J 1 base; nucleotides not matched to a gene: 3. CDR3 amino acids: CSVSGGRNTEAFF. The CDR3 bases are TGCAGCGTTTCAGGGGGCAGGAACACTGAAGCTTTCTTT. Drawing the rest from reference TRBV29-1 and TRBJ1-1, the complete variable domain is SAVISQKPSRDICQRGTSLTIQCQVDSQVTMMFWYRQQPGQSLTLIATANQGSEATYESGFVIDKFPISRPNLTFSTLTVSNMSPEDSSIYLCSVSGGRNTEAFFGQGTRLTVV.

The chain recombines TRBV6-5 with TRBJ1-1, with D hard to call. This CDR3 has 11 residues. Trimming took off 2 bases at V and 8 bases at J, with 6 bases between the two ends. CDR1 is MNHEY, CDR2 SVGAGI, per germline. CDR3 DNA: TGTGCCAGCAGTTACGCAGAAGAAGCTTTCTTT. Amino acid sequence: CASSYAEEAFF.

The rearrangement links TRBV20-1 to TRBJ2-7; 13 bases map to TRBD2. This CDR3 region has 16 residues. Germline V CDR1 and CDR2: DFQATT, SNEGSKA (reference sequence). V shed 6 bases and J 0 bases; nucleotides not matched to a gene: 8. In DNA form, the CDR3 reads TGCAGTGCCTCTGGACTAGCGGGAGCCTCCTCCTACGAGCAGTACTTC. Protein: CSASGLAGASSYEQYF.

V gene TRBV5-1 combines with J gene TRBJ2-2, with 10 bases fitting TRBD1. The CDR3 runs to 15 residues. The V segment lost 7 bases and the J segment 0 bases; nucleotides outside the gene matches: 3. Looked up from germline, CDR1 is SGHRS and CDR2 is YFSETQ. DNA for the CDR3: TGCGCCAGCCGGACAGGGGGGGCGAACACCGGGGAGCTGTTTTTT. It codes for CASRTGGANTGELFF.